This entry lists 19 T cell receptor beta chains sequenced from one sample in a study of T cell clonality in common variable immunodeficiency. Sequencing was performed with immunoSEQ multiplex PCR; in TCRdb, only in-frame clones are kept and a portion is missing. The sample gives some 42,000 clones, none seen only once, and the top ten clones hold over 1.2%. Sequencing input: peripheral blood mononuclear cells. These receptors all stem from a person between 18 and 75 years old in good health.

This clone was counted at least ten times. With the read ending 3 residues before the CDR3 end, the germline J gene is used to fill in that end. The gene calls are TRBV5-1 and TRBJ1-5; weak D call: TRBD1 (6 bases). With 0 bases removed from V and 0 bases from J, the gap between germline ends came to 7 bases. The CDR3 runs 15 residues. The germline CDR1 and CDR2 sequences are SGHRS and YFSETQ. This CDR3 is CASSLGTASNQPQHF. The DNA read from the CDR3 is TGCGCCAGCAGCTTGGGGACAGCTAGCAATCAGCCC.

Many counts were recorded for this clone. Partial CDR3 DNA: TGTGCCAGCTCCATTTATAAGGCGGGAAAAGAGACC. Protein sequence: CASSIYKAGKET. In full, the CDR3 reads CASSIYKAGKETQYF. V usage is TRBV6-2 or TRBV6-3 and J usage is TRBJ2-5, with D perhaps matching TRBD2 (6 bases). The sequence runs out 3 residues before the end of the CDR3; the remainder is reconstructed from the germline J gene. This CDR3 is built from 15 residues. Trimming removed 8 bases at V and 3 bases at J, with 19 bases between. CDR1 and CDR2 from the germline V gene are MNHEY and SVGEGT.

This clone has ten or more counts. Read data end 3 residues before the CDR3 end; the end is taken from the germline J gene. The chain employs TRBV18 and TRBJ2-2; 11 bases map to TRBD1. The CDR3 has 17 residues. Germline loops: CDR1 KGHSH, CDR2 LQKENI. V lost 3 bases and J lost 4; bases outside the gene matches: 7. CDR3 DNA (partial): TGTGCCAGCTCACCGCCTAGGACAGGGGGCTTCACCGGGGAG. Translating gives CASSPPRTGGFTGE. The complete CDR3 reads CASSPPRTGGFTGELFF.

This clone was recorded at least ten times. The CDR3 goes on 3 residues after the read ends, and that part is filled in from the germline J gene. This chain joins TRBV4-2 and TRBJ2-1; 8 bases are shared with TRBD2. Germline V CDR1 and CDR2: LGHNA, YNFKEQ. The trim removed 4 bases at V and 0 bases at J, leaving 8 bases unmatched. The CDR3 length is 17 residues. CDR3 residues: CASSPFLSGSSYNEQFF. The part of the CDR3 DNA that was read is TGTGCCAGCAGCCCGTTCCTGAGCGGGAGCTCCTACAATGAG.

In the case of this clone: The read gets to within 3 residues of the CDR3 end, and the germline J gene fills in the rest. The gene calls are TRBV7-3 and TRBJ1-2, with D tentatively TRBD1 (5 bases). This CDR3 has 15 residues. CDR1 SGHTA and CDR2 FQGTGA come from the germline V gene. CDR3 region: CASSLNTAGHNDYTF. The CDR3 DNA, read in part, is TGTGCCAGCAGCTTAAATACCGCAGGGCACAATGAC.

This clone was seen ten or more times. The read terminates 3 residues before the CDR3 end, so the remaining end is supplied by the germline J gene. The gene calls are TRBV28 and TRBJ2-7; D may be TRBD1 (6 bases). Trimming removed 2 bases at V and 3 bases at J, with 14 bases between. Germline V gene data show CDR1 as MDHEN and CDR2 as SYDVKM. The CDR3 is 15 amino acids. The DNA read from the CDR3 is TGTGCCAGCAGTTTAGGGGACACTATCAACTACGAG. It is translated as CASSLGDTINYE. The whole CDR3 reads CASSLGDTINYEQYF.

This clone was seen at least ten times. The read ends 3 residues shy of where the CDR3 ends; the end is completed using the germline J gene. V usage is TRBV5-4 and J usage is TRBJ2-1, with a weak D call TRBD1 (5 bases). The CDR3 length is 16 residues. Trimming left V 3 bases short and J 6 bases short, with 19 bases between. Per the germline V gene, CDR1 is SGHNT and CDR2 is YYREEE (reference sequence). CDR3 sequence reads: CASSSQDQGVGNEQFF. CDR3 bases read: TGTGCCAGCAGCTCGCAAGATCAGGGTGTGGGCAATGAG.

This clone was detected many times. The read finishes 3 residues shy of the CDR3 end, and the germline J gene is used to complete it. The chain joins TRBV20-1 to TRBJ2-7; 11 bases agree with TRBD2. The V and J ends lost 6 bases and 2 bases, in that order; junction bases with no gene match: 3. Germline CDR1 reads DFQATT; CDR2 reads SNEGSKA (reference sequence). This CDR3 spans 13 amino acids. Incomplete CDR3 DNA: TGCAGTGCGGGACTAGCGGCCCCCTACGAG. Protein: CSAGLAAPYE. The full CDR3 is CSAGLAAPYEQYF.

This clone has more than one count but fewer than ten. The CDR3 is cut off 3 residues early in the read; its end comes from the germline J gene. The rearrangement links TRBV20-1 to TRBJ2-7; 7 nucleotides agree with TRBD2. Germline V gives CDR1 DFQATT, CDR2 SNEGSKA (reference sequence). This CDR3 is built from 11 residues. The chain's CDR3 is CRGGGSGEQYF. CDR3 DNA, as far as it was read: TGCAGGGGGGGAGGGTCGGGCGAG.

At least ten counts were recorded for this clone. The sequenced fragment ends 3 residues before the CDR3 boundary, so the rest is inferred from the germline J gene. V gene TRBV18 combines with J gene TRBJ1-5, with a tentative D call TRBD1 (5 bases). This CDR3 spans 16 amino acids. The V gene lost 1 base and the J gene lost 0 bases, with 10 bases spanning the gap. CDR1 is KGHSH and CDR2 is LQKENI in the germline V gene. Incomplete CDR3 DNA: TGTGCCAGCTCACCACGGGGGGATATTAGCAATCAGCCC. This sequence encodes CASSPRGDISNQP. The full-length CDR3 reads as CASSPRGDISNQPQHF.

This clone was detected many times. Sequencing ends 3 residues short of the CDR3 end; the germline J gene provides the rest. The genes are TRBV7-3 and TRBJ2-5; 8 nucleotides align to TRBD1. Looked up from germline, CDR1 is SGHTA and CDR2 is FQGTGA. V trimming: 2 bases; J trimming: 0 bases; junction bases outside the gene matches: 2. CDR3 length: 15 amino acids. This chain's CDR3 is CASSLGQGHQETQYF. Partial CDR3 DNA: TGTGCCAGCAGCTTAGGACAGGGCCACCAAGAGACC.

Many counts were recorded for this clone. The missing CDR3 end, 3 residues past where the read stops, is filled in from the germline J gene. The rearrangement uses TRBV20-1 and TRBJ2-7, with a weak D call TRBD2 (7 bases). This CDR3 has 14 amino acids. V gave up 5 bases and J gave up 5 bases, with 19 bases separating them. Germline CDR1 DFQATT, CDR2 SNEGSKA (reference sequence). The part of the CDR3 DNA that was read is TGCAGTGCTCCAAGGGGGGGAATCAGTGACGAG. It encodes CSAPRGGISDE. The complete CDR3 reads CSAPRGGISDEQYF.

This clone showed up many times. The CDR3 end lies 3 residues beyond the end of the read and is filled in from the germline J gene. The same CDR3 is also encoded by other DNA sequences in this sample. The rearrangement links TRBV18 to TRBJ2-7; D unresolved. V lost 3 bases to trimming and J lost 0 bases, with 3 bases between them. This CDR3 has 12 amino acids. The V gene's germline CDR1 is KGHSH and CDR2 LQKENI. Incomplete CDR3 DNA: TGTGCCAGCTCACCTAACTCCTACGAG. It is translated as CASSPNSYE. The entire CDR3 reads CASSPNSYEQYF. Full variable domain (outside the CDR3, taken from reference TRBV18 and TRBJ2-7): NAGVMQNPRHLVRRRGQEARLRCSPMKGHSHVYWYRQLPEEGLKFMVYLQKENIIDESGMPKERFSAEFPKEGPSILRIQQVVRGDSAAYFCASSPNSYEQYFGPGTRLTVT.

Ten or more counts support this clone. From the germline J gene comes the end of the CDR3, since the read stops 3 residues before it. The chain employs TRBV7-3 and TRBJ2-1; 8 bases fit TRBD2. The length of the CDR3 is 13 residues. Germline CDR1 is SGHTA and CDR2 is FQGTGA. The V segment lost 4 bases and the J segment 9 bases; nucleotides outside the gene matches: 5. Partial CDR3 DNA: TGTGCCAGCAGCTCAGCGGGAGTTGGTGAG. Protein sequence: CASSSAGVGE. From start to end, the CDR3 is CASSSAGVGEQFF.

Many counts were recorded for this clone. The CDR3 goes on 3 residues after the read ends, and that part is filled in from the germline J gene. The V and J genes are TRBV7-3 and TRBJ1-2, with a weak D call TRBD1 (6 bases). V was pared by 2 bases and J by 7 bases, with 17 bases between. From germline, CDR1 is SGHTA and CDR2 FQGTGA. The CDR3 runs to 15 residues. The CDR3 sequence: CASSLLSGQFSGYTF. CDR3 DNA (partial): TGTGCCAGCAGCTTATTGTCAGGACAGTTTTCTGGC.

This clone appeared many times. The read falls 3 residues short of the CDR3 end, and the missing part is taken from the germline J gene. This rearrangement joins TRBV5-1 to TRBJ2-3, with D unresolved. V was pared by 3 bases and J by 6 bases, with 11 bases between. There are 13 residues in the CDR3. Per germline, CDR1 SGHRS and CDR2 YFSETQ. The DNA read from the CDR3 is TGCGCCAGCAGCTCCGATTCTGCGGATACG. Translation: CASSSDSADT. The full CDR3 protein is CASSSDSADTQYF.

This clone was seen ten or more times. The CDR3 end lies 3 residues beyond the end of the read and is filled in from the germline J gene. The rearrangement links TRBV5-1 to TRBJ2-3, with D maybe TRBD1 (5 bases). V dropped 4 bases and J dropped 2 bases, with 14 bases sitting between them. Germline V gene data show CDR1 as SGHRS and CDR2 as YFSETQ. The CDR3 is made up of 15 amino acids. CDR3 DNA, as far as it was read: TGCGCCAGCAGCGTAGGGGTGGCTCTCACAGATACG. This codes for CASSVGVALTDT. The CDR3, in full, reads CASSVGVALTDTQYF.

This clone was picked up many times. The read halts 3 residues ahead of the CDR3 end, with the missing end drawn from the germline J gene. The J gene is TRBJ2-1, the V gene TRBV20-1; 11 positions agree with TRBD2. The V segment lost 7 bases and the J segment 2 bases; nucleotides outside the gene matches: 4. Germline CDR1 DFQATT, CDR2 SNEGSKA (reference sequence). The CDR3 runs to 14 residues. CDR3 DNA (partial): TGCAGTGGGGAGACTAGCGGGACCTACAATGAG. It codes for CSGETSGTYNE. The CDR3 in full is CSGETSGTYNEQFF.

Many counts were recorded for this clone. The sequenced fragment ends 3 residues before the CDR3 boundary, so the rest is inferred from the germline J gene. This chain links TRBV7-8 with TRBJ2-2; TRBD2 aligns across 9 bases. Unmatched junction bases numbered 17, after V lost 5 bases and J lost 7 bases. The CDR3 is 18 residues long. Looked up from germline, CDR1 is SGHVS and CDR2 is FQNEAQ. CDR3 residues: CASSLPLNSGRPDGELFF. The sequenced part of the CDR3 DNA is TGTGCCAGCAGCCTACCCCTGAATAGCGGGAGACCGGACGGGGAG.